These 3 T cell receptor beta chains originate from one sample sequenced in a study of T cells in Graves' hyperthyroidism and ophthalmopathy. Authors of the study amplified TCR beta CDR3 regions from RNA transcripts. Researchers ran a first-round RT-PCR on the TCR CDR3 using the HTBI primer set. TCRdb analysed the multiplex PCR reads with MiXCR anew, one entry per CDR3 protein. The table shows 300,000 to 450,000 distinct CDR3 sequences, with more than 15% occurring only once. The source material was blood. The receptors come from a woman under 30 with Graves' hyperthyroidism that later progressed to Graves' ophthalmopathy.

This clonotype was detected many times. The chain couples TRBV28 to TRBJ1-6; maybe TRBD1 (6 bases). The CDR3 totals 13 residues. Germline loops: CDR1 MDHEN, CDR2 SYDVKM. V was cut by 5 bases and J by 14 bases, with 16 bases left in between. The CDR3 DNA sequence: TGTGCCAGCAGTCTTGACCAGGGGCGCACCCTCCACTTT. Translation gives CASSLDQGRTLHF.

Details on this clonotype: One base away lies a much larger clone, so this may be a sequencing read error. The J gene is TRBJ2-7, the V gene TRBV28; D is perhaps TRBD1 (6 bases). Germline V gene data show CDR1 as MDHEN and CDR2 as SYDVKM. The CDR3 runs to 11 residues. The ends were cut back, 8 bases at V and 5 bases at J, with 10 bases in the middle. CDR3 bases: TGTGCCAGCGGGGGCAGCCACGAGCAGTACTTC. Translating it yields CASGGSHEQYF.

Only a few counts were recorded for this clonotype. CDR3 protein: CASSSGGGGNTIYF. As DNA, the CDR3 is TGTGCCAGCAGCTCCGGAGGGGGCGGAAACACCATATATTTT. The gene calls are TRBV7-2 and TRBJ1-3, with 7 bases aligning to TRBD1. This CDR3 comprises 14 residues. After removal of 4 bases from V and 4 bases from J, the junction contained 4 bases not matched to a gene. CDR1 is SGHTA and CDR2 is FQGNSA in the germline V gene.